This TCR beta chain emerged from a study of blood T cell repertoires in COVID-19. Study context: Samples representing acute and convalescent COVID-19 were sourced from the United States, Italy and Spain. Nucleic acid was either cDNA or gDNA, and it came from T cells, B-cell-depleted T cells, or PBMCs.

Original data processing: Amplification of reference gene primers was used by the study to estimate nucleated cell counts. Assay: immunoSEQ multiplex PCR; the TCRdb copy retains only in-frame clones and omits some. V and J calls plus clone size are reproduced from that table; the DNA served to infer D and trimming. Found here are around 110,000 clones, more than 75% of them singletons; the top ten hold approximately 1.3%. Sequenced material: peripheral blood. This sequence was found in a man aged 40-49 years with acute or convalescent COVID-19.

The CDR3 region has the DNA TGTGCCAGCAGTTCCCGCGGGGGAAACTATGGCTACACCTTC. This sequence encodes CASSSRGGNYGYTF. The rearrangement uses TRBV6-5 and TRBJ1-2, with D possibly TRBD1 on 5 matching bases. Per germline, CDR1 MNHEY and CDR2 SVGAGI. The germline V and J ends were trimmed by 4 bases and 2 bases, with 11 bases remaining between them. The CDR3 has 14 amino acids.